Presented here are 18 T cell receptor beta chains from one specimen sequenced in a study of blood T cell repertoires in COVID-19. Repertoires were generated with immunoSEQ multiplex PCR, while TCRdb's copy carries only in-frame clones and drops some. The sample holds about 190,000 clones, 80% to 85% seen once. The sequencing input was peripheral blood. The receptors were sampled from a woman between 40 and 55 years old with acute or convalescent COVID-19.

The chain joins TRBV10-3 to TRBJ2-7; 7 nucleotides agree with TRBD2. This CDR3 region has 14 residues. Per the germline V gene, CDR1 is ENHRY and CDR2 is SYGVKD. Trimming cost V 0 bases and J 7 bases; bases outside gene matches: 6. For the CDR3, the DNA is TGTGCCATCAGTGAGTCGATTGGGGGGGGAGAGCAGTACTTC. Protein product: CAISESIGGGEQYF.

The chain joins TRBV10-3 to TRBJ1-2; no clear D gene. The V and J ends lost 0 bases and 4 bases respectively, with 6 bases between them. Germline lookup yields CDR1 ENHRY and CDR2 SYGVKD. CDR3 size: 13 residues. The CDR3 loop reads CAISESASYGYTF. The CDR3, as DNA: TGTGCCATCAGTGAGTCGGCCAGCTATGGCTACACCTTC.

This clone showed up just once. This chain connects TRBV29-1 to TRBJ1-3; 9 nucleotides align to TRBD1. The CDR3 covers 12 residues. The germline CDR1 and CDR2 sequences are SQVTM and ANQGSEA. The V segment lost 6 bases and the J segment 6 bases; nucleotides outside the gene matches: 3. CDR3 region: CSVGQGPNTIYF. The CDR3 DNA reads as TGCAGCGTCGGACAGGGGCCAAACACCATATATTTT.

This clone was observed once. The chain carries TRBV6-1 and TRBJ2-5; 13 bases fit TRBD2. Unmatched junction bases numbered 5, after V lost 1 base and J lost 3 bases. This CDR3 is built from 17 residues. Germline assignment: CDR1 MNHNS and CDR2 SASEGT. The CDR3 sequence is CASSEGLAGGPKETQYF. CDR3 bases: TGTGCCAGCAGTGAAGGACTAGCGGGGGGCCCCAAAGAGACCCAGTACTTC.

The CDR3 loop is CASSGTVEETQYF. CDR3 bases: TGTGCCAGCAGTGGTACAGTAGAAGAGACCCAGTACTTC. V is TRBV28 and J is TRBJ2-5; D gene ambiguous. CDR3 length equals 13 residues. Germline values: CDR1 MDHEN, CDR2 SYDVKM. V lost 5 bases and J lost 3, with 10 bases in between.

The rearrangement links TRBV11-3 to TRBJ2-2; TRBD1 matches at 7 bases. The V segment lost 5 bases and the J segment 5 bases; nucleotides outside the gene matches: 2. The CDR3 is made up of 13 amino acids. The germline V gene has CDR1 SGHNT and CDR2 YENEEA. The DNA of the CDR3 is TGTGCCAGCAGCCACAGGGGTACCGGGGAGCTGTTTTTT. Its translation: CASSHRGTGELFF.

The chain carries TRBV12-3 or TRBV12-4 and TRBJ2-5; D remains unclear. The CDR3 length is 13 residues. Trimming left V 3 bases short and J 4 bases short, with 9 bases between. The CDR3 bases are TGTGCCAGCAGTTTGGTTTTCGGAGAGACCCAGTACTTC. Protein: CASSLVFGETQYF.

The rearrangement joins TRBV28 to TRBJ2-7; possible D gene TRBD2, 6 bases. The V end lost 4 bases, the J end lost 4 bases, and 14 bases lay between the germline ends. The CDR3 totals 14 residues. From germline, CDR1 is MDHEN and CDR2 SYDVKM. The CDR3 region is CASSSGGTLYEQYF. CDR3 DNA: TGTGCCAGCAGTTCGGGCGGGACTCTGTACGAGCAGTACTTC.

The CDR3 loop reads CASRPGQSNEKLFF. The CDR3 DNA sequence: TGCGCCAGCAGGCCGGGACAGTCTAATGAAAAACTGTTTTTT. This chain connects TRBV23-1 to TRBJ1-4, with 7 bases that match TRBD1. TRBV23-1 is an ORF; its function is uncertain. This CDR3 is 14 amino acids long. Germline trimming cut 6 bases from V and 3 bases from J; bases unmatched to any gene: 4.

The V call is TRBV5-1, the J call TRBJ1-1, with no clear D. V was pared by 0 bases and J by 0 bases, with 9 bases between. The CDR3 spans 15 residues. Germline V gene sequence: CDR1 SGHRS, CDR2 YFSETQ. CDR3 in amino acids: CASSLGLNMNTEAFF. The CDR3, as DNA: TGCGCCAGCAGCTTGGGCTTAAACATGAACACTGAAGCTTTCTTT.

This clone showed up just a few times. The chain uses TRBV6-5 and TRBJ1-5, with TRBD1 matching over 8 bases. Losses at the gene ends were 6 bases for V and 0 bases for J; bases not matched to a gene: 4. Germline lookup yields CDR1 MNHEY and CDR2 SVGAGI. The CDR3 is made up of 15 amino acids. DNA of the CDR3: TGTGCCAGCAGGGTGACAGGGGATAGCAATCAGCCCCAGCATTTT. Translating gives CASRVTGDSNQPQHF.

The gene calls are TRBV19 and TRBJ1-5, with D tentatively TRBD1 (5 bases). Deletions cut 3 bases from V and 2 bases from J, with 14 bases between. Germline loops: CDR1 LNHDA, CDR2 SQIVND (reference sequence). The CDR3 extends over 16 amino acids. The CDR3 region is CASSMGRGTGNQPQHF. The CDR3 region has the DNA TGTGCCAGTAGTATGGGAAGGGGAACGGGCAATCAGCCCCAGCATTTT.

This chain connects TRBV6-6 to TRBJ1-2; D unclear. The germline V and J ends were trimmed by 2 bases and 4 bases, with 14 bases remaining between them. Per the germline V gene, CDR1 is MNHNY and CDR2 is SVGAGI (reference sequence). CDR3 length: 15 amino acids. CDR3 coding DNA: TGTGCCAGCAGTTACGCGGCAGACTCGGGCTATGGCTACACCTTC. Encoded protein: CASSYAADSGYGYTF.

This clone showed up just once. The chain couples TRBV6-1 to TRBJ1-2, with D unresolved. CDR3 length equals 14 residues. V lost 1 base to trimming and J lost 4 bases, with 10 bases between them. Germline loops: CDR1 MNHNS, CDR2 SASEGT. In DNA form, the CDR3 reads TGTGCCAGCAGTGAAGGGGCACACCTCTATGGCTACACCTTC. Protein product: CASSEGAHLYGYTF.

This chain connects TRBV15 to TRBJ2-3; 9 bases are shared with TRBD1. V shed 0 bases and J 2 bases; nucleotides not matched to a gene: 18. The CDR3 runs 21 residues. Germline V gene data show CDR1 as LNHNV and CDR2 as YYDKDF (reference sequence). CDR3 region: CATSRDVLASTGTGPTDTQYF. The CDR3 nucleotides read TGTGCCACCAGCAGAGACGTGCTTGCGTCGACCGGGACAGGGCCCACAGATACGCAGTATTTT.

The chain couples TRBV7-8 to TRBJ2-7; no clear D gene. With 1 base removed from V and 2 bases from J, the gap between germline ends came to 9 bases. Germline V lookup: CDR1 SGHVS, CDR2 FQNEAQ. The CDR3 extends over 14 amino acids. For the CDR3, the DNA is TGTGCCAGCAGCTTAGACACTGGGCCCTACGAGCAGTACTTC. Translating gives CASSLDTGPYEQYF. Filled out from reference TRBV7-8 and TRBJ2-7, the complete variable domain reads GAGVSQSPRYKVAKRGQDVALRCDPISGHVSLFWYQQALGQGPEFLTYFQNEAQLDKSGLPSDRFFAERPEGSVSTLKIQRTQQEDSAVYLCASSLDTGPYEQYFGPGTRLTVT.

This clone was counted between two and nine times. The V call is TRBV19, the J call TRBJ1-6; D not resolved. This CDR3 is built from 18 residues. V lost 3 bases to trimming and J lost 0 bases, with 15 bases between them. CDR1 LNHDA and CDR2 SQIVND come from the germline V gene (reference sequence). DNA of the CDR3: TGTGCCAGTAGTATTCACCCGACGGAGAGCTCCTATAATTCACCCCTCCACTTT. This sequence encodes CASSIHPTESSYNSPLHF.

The rearrangement links TRBV30 to TRBJ2-5; 11 positions match TRBD2. The CDR3 runs 15 residues. With V trimmed by 5 bases and J by 1 base, 6 bases remained unmatched. Germline V gene sequence: CDR1 GTSNPN, CDR2 SVGIG (reference sequence). The DNA for the CDR3 is TGTGCCTGGCGTTTAGCGGGAGGGTCCCAAGAGACCCAGTACTTC. Translation gives CAWRLAGGSQETQYF.